The clone carrying this T cell receptor beta chain occurred many times. Where libraries were unsorted, they were derived from 2 million PBMCs stored at -80 degrees C. The sample is drawn from a study of neurological immune-mediated disorders. TCRdb ran MiXCR on the 5' RACE reads and lists one entry per CDR3 protein. The sample records 55,000 to 75,000 distinct CDR3 sequences, 2% to 3% being singletons. The receptor comes from a man aged 50 or older with multiple sclerosis. Sequenced sample: PBMCs.

CDR3 sequence (DNA): TGTGCCAGCAGCCAAGACCCCAGGGGGGCCCGCGGGGATGAGCAGTTCTTC. As protein: CASSQDPRGARGDEQFF. The chain has TRBV4-2 and TRBJ2-1; TRBD1 might be the D (7 bases). The CDR3 runs 17 residues. Germline values: CDR1 LGHNA, CDR2 YNFKEQ. V was clipped by 0 bases and J by 8 bases, with 20 bases between them.